Listed here are 2 T cell receptor beta chains from one sample, sequenced in a study of CD8 T cells in Susac syndrome. Roughly 0.5 to 1 ug RNA was reverse transcribed with random hexamers. From the immunoSEQ multiplex PCR reads, TCRdb called clonotypes with MiXCR, one entry per CDR3 protein. The profile shows some 450,000 distinct CDR3 sequences, more than 70% of them singletons. The sequenced material came from CD8+ T cells from PBMCs. These receptors were collected from a human donor with multiple sclerosis.

The V call is TRBV30, the J call TRBJ1-2; no clear D gene. The germline V gene encodes CDR1 GTSNPN and CDR2 SVGIG (reference sequence). The CDR3 sequence is 13 residues long. Trimming stripped 3 bases from V and 1 base from J, with 9 bases between. CDR3 in amino acids: CAWRIWDNYGYTF. As DNA, the CDR3 is TGTGCCTGGAGAATCTGGGATAACTATGGCTACACCTTC.

This clonotype occurred once. The chain links TRBV6-1 to TRBJ1-5; TRBD1 agrees at 8 bases. The CDR3 extends over 18 amino acids. V lost 6 bases to trimming and J lost 4 bases; unmatched junction nucleotides: 17. Germline V lookup: CDR1 MNHNS, CDR2 SASEGT. As DNA, the CDR3 is TGTGCCAGCAGCGCTACCCGCGGACAGGGCTTTAGTAATCAGCCCCAGCATTTT. The encoded protein is CASSATRGQGFSNQPQHF.